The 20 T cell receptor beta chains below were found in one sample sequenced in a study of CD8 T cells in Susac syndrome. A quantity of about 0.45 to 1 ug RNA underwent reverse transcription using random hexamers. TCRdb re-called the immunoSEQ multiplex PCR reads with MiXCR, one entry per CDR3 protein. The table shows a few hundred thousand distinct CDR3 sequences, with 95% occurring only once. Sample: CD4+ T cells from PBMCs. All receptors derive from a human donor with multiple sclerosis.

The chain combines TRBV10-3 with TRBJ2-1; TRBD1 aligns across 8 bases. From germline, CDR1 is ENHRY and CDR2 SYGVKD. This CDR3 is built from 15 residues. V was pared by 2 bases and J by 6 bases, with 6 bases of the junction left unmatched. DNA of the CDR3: TGTGCCATCAGTGAGGAGGGGACAGGTTCCAATGAGCAGTTCTTC. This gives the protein CAISEEGTGSNEQFF.

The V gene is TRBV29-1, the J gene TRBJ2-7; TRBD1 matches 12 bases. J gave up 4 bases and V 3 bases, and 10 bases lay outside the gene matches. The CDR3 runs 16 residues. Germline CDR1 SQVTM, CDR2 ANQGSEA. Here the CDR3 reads CSVDRTGTGGSYEQYF. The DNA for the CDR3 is TGCAGCGTTGATCGCACCGGGACAGGGGGCTCGTACGAGCAGTACTTC.

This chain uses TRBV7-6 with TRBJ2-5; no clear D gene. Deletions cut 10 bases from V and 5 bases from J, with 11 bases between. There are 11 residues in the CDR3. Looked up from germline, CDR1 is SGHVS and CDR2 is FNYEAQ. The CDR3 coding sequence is TGTGCCACCACAAAAGAGGAGACCCAGTACTTC. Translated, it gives CATTKEETQYF. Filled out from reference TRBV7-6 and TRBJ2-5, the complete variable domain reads GAGVSQSPRYKVTKRGQDVALRCDPISGHVSLYWYRQALGQGPEFLTYFNYEAQQDKSGLPNDRFSAERPEGSISTLTIQRTEQRDSAMYRCATTKEETQYFGPGTRLLVL.

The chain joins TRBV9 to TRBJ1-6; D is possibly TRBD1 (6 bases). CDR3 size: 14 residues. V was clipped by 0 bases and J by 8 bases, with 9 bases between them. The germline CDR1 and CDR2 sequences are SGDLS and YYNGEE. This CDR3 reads CASSVVPGDSPLHF. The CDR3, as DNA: TGTGCCAGCAGCGTAGTGCCAGGGGATTCACCCCTCCACTTT.

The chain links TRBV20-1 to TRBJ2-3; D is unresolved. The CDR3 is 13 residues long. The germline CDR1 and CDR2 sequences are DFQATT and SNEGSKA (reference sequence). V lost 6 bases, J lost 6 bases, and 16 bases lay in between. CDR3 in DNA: TGCAGTGCACGGGCCGGGCTCGGGGATACGCAGTATTTT. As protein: CSARAGLGDTQYF.

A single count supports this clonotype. In DNA form, the CDR3 reads TGTGCCAGCAGTTCCCCTAGAAGGGGAAGAGACGAGCAGTACTTC. It is translated as CASSSPRRGRDEQYF. The chain is built from TRBV27 and TRBJ2-7; possible D gene TRBD1, 5 bases. Deletions cut 4 bases from V and 5 bases from J, with 18 bases between. This CDR3 is built from 15 residues. The germline CDR1 and CDR2 sequences are MNHEY and SMNVEV (reference sequence).

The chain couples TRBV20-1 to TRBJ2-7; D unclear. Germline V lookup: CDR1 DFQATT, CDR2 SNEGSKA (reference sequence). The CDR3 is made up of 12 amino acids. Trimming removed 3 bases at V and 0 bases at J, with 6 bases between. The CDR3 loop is CSASLSSYEQYF. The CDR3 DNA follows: TGCAGTGCTAGTCTGTCCTCCTACGAGCAGTACTTC.

CDR3 region: CSAYEGTGNGYTF. CDR3 coding DNA: TGCAGTGCTTATGAAGGGACAGGGAATGGCTACACCTTC. The V call is TRBV20-1, the J call TRBJ1-2; TRBD1 aligns across 9 bases. Germline loops: CDR1 DFQATT, CDR2 SNEGSKA (reference sequence). The CDR3 spans 13 residues. V lost 5 bases to trimming and J lost 6 bases; unmatched junction nucleotides: 7.

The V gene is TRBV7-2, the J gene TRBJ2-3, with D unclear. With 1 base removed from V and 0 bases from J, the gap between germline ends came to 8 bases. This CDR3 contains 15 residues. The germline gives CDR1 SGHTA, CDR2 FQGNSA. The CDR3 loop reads CASSLGATSTDTQYF. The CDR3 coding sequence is TGTGCCAGCAGCTTAGGGGCGACTAGCACAGATACGCAGTATTTT.

In nucleotides, the CDR3 is TGTGCCACCAGCCCAATGCGGGGAGGGGTAGATACGCAGTATTTT. Protein: CATSPMRGGVDTQYF. The rearrangement links TRBV15 to TRBJ2-3; 7 nucleotides line up with TRBD2. Germline CDR1 reads LNHNV; CDR2 reads YYDKDF (reference sequence). The J segment lost 5 bases and the V segment lost 5 bases, leaving 10 bases of the junction unmatched. The CDR3 consists of 15 residues. Full variable domain (missing parts from reference TRBV15 and TRBJ2-3): DAMVIQNPRYQVTQFGKPVTLSCSQTLNHNVMYWYQQKSSQAPKLLFHYYDKDFNNEADTPDNFQSRRPNTSFCFLDIRSPGLGDTAMYLCATSPMRGGVDTQYFGPGTRLTVL.

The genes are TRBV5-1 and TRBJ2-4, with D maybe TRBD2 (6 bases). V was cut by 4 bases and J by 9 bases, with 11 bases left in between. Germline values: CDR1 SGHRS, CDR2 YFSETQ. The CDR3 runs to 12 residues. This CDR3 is CASSPQGGIQYF. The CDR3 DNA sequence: TGCGCCAGCAGCCCTCAGGGAGGCATTCAGTACTTC.

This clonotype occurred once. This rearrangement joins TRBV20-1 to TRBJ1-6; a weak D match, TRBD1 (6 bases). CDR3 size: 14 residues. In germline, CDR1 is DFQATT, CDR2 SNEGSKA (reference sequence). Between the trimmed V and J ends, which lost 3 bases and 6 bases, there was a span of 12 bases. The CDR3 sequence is CSASTGATNSPLHF. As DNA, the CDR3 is TGCAGTGCTAGTACGGGGGCGACTAATTCACCCCTCCACTTT.

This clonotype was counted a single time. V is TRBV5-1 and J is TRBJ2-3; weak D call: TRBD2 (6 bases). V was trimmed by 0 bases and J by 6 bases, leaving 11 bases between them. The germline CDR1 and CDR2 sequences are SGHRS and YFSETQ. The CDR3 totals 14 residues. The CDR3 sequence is CASSLATGVDTQYF. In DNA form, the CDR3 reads TGCGCCAGCAGCTTGGCTACGGGGGTTGATACGCAGTATTTT.

Here the CDR3 DNA reads TGCGCCAGCAGCCGGGTGGACCCTAGCACAGATACGCAGTATTTT. This gives the protein CASSRVDPSTDTQYF. V is TRBV5-1 and J is TRBJ2-3, with D unclear. The CDR3 spans 15 residues. CDR1 and CDR2 from the germline V gene are SGHRS and YFSETQ. V shed 4 bases and J shed 0 bases, with 12 bases lying between them.

CDR3 amino acids: CASRVDQETQYF. In DNA form, the CDR3 reads TGCGCCAGCAGGGTGGACCAAGAGACCCAGTACTTC. The genes are TRBV5-1 and TRBJ2-5; D is unclear. The germline V gene encodes CDR1 SGHRS and CDR2 YFSETQ. This CDR3 contains 12 residues. The V end lost 5 bases, the J end lost 0 bases, and 5 bases lay between the germline ends.

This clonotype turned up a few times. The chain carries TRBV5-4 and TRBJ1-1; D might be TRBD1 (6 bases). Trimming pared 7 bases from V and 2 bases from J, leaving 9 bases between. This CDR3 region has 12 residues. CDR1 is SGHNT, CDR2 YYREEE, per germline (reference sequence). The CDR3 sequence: CASRRGNTEAFF. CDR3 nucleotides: TGTGCCAGCCGCAGGGGCAACACTGAAGCTTTCTTT.

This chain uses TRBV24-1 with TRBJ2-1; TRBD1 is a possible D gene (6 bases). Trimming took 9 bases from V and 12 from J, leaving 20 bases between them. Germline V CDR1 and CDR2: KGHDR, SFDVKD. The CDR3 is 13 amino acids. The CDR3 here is CATAVWGQGGQFF. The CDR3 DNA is TGTGCCACCGCGGTTTGGGGACAAGGAGGGCAGTTCTTC.

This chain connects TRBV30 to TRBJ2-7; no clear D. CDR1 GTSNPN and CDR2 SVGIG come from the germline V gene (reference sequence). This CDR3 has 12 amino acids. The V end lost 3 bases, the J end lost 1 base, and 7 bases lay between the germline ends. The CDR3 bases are TGTGCCTGGAGACGATATTCCTACGAGCAGTACTTC. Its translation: CAWRRYSYEQYF.

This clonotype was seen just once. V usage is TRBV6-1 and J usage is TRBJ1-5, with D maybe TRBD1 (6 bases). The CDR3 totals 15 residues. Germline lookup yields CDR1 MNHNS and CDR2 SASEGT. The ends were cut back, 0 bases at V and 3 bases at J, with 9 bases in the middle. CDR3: CASSEATGNNQPQHF. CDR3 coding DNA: TGTGCCAGCAGTGAAGCAACAGGGAACAATCAGCCCCAGCATTTT.

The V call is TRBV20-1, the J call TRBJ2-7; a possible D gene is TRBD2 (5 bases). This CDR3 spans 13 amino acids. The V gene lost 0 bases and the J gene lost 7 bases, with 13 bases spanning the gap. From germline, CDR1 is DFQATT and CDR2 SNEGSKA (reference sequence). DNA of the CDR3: TGCAGTGCTAGAGATAGAGCTCGCGGGGAGCAGTACTTC. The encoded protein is CSARDRARGEQYF.